These 3 T cell receptor beta chains were sequenced from one sample in a study of blood T cell repertoires in COVID-19. Clones were sequenced by immunoSEQ multiplex PCR, and TCRdb holds only the in-frame ones, with some missing. This table holds 200,000 to 250,000 clones, 84% found once. Sequencing was performed on peripheral blood. All receptors come from a man aged 25-45 years with active or convalescent COVID-19.

The chain joins TRBV7-9 to TRBJ1-1, with unresolved D. This CDR3 contains 15 residues. V was clipped by 5 bases and J by 2 bases, with 15 bases between them. Germline V lookup: CDR1 SEHNR, CDR2 FQNEAQ (reference sequence). CDR3 region: CASSQAGSGNTEAFF. CDR3 bases: TGTGCCAGCAGCCAGGCGGGTTCAGGCAACACTGAAGCTTTCTTT. Combining the CDR3 with reference TRBV7-9 and TRBJ1-1 gives the whole variable domain DTGVSQNPRHKITKRGQNVTFRCDPISEHNRLYWYRQTLGQGPEFLTYFQNEAQLEKSRLLSDRFSAERPKGSFSTLEIQRTEQGDSAMYLCASSQAGSGNTEAFFGQGTRLTVV.

CDR3 sequence: CASSQSGTSGLTDTQYF. CDR3 DNA: TGCGCCAGCAGCCAATCTGGGACTAGCGGGCTGACAGATACGCAGTATTTT. The chain uses TRBV4-3 and TRBJ2-3, with 12 nucleotides matching TRBD2. CDR3 length: 17 residues. J gave up 3 bases and V 2 bases, and 6 bases lay outside the gene matches. Germline V CDR1 and CDR2: LGHNA, YSLEER.

The J gene is TRBJ2-7, the V gene TRBV7-8; perhaps TRBD2 as D (5 bases). The CDR3 is made up of 11 amino acids. V lost 5 bases, J lost 7 bases, and 9 bases lay in between. The germline gives CDR1 SGHVS, CDR2 FQNEAQ. The CDR3 protein is CASSGRGEQYF. The CDR3 nucleotides read TGTGCCAGCAGCGGCCGGGGTGAGCAGTACTTC.